The 15 T cell receptor beta chains given below trace back to one sample, sequenced in a study of graft-versus-host responses after intestinal transplantation. Clones were sequenced by immunoSEQ multiplex PCR, and TCRdb holds only the in-frame ones, with some missing. The table records 15,000 or so clones, approximately 89% of them present only once. The material sequenced was PBMCs, taken approximately 110 days after intestinal transplant. Receptor source: a human patient who received an intestinal transplant, so some T cells may come from the graft donor.

This chain connects TRBV4-3 to TRBJ2-3; the match to TRBD2 covers 9 bases. Germline CDR1 LGHNA, CDR2 YSLEER. This CDR3 comprises 17 residues. V shed 4 bases and J 1 base; nucleotides not matched to a gene: 9. This CDR3 reads CASSRVTSGTGTDTQYF. CDR3 sequence (DNA): TGCGCCAGCAGCCGGGTGACTAGCGGCACTGGCACAGATACGCAGTATTTT.

Comments on this clone: Other DNA sequences in this sample translate to the same CDR3. CDR3: CASSQGVATPQETQYF. The CDR3 DNA follows: TGTGCCAGCAGCCAAGGGGTGGCTACACCCCAAGAGACCCAGTACTTC. This chain connects TRBV6-6 to TRBJ2-5; a weak D match, TRBD1 (5 bases). The length of the CDR3 is 16 residues. Looked up from germline, CDR1 is MNHNY and CDR2 is SVGAGI (reference sequence). V gave up 6 bases and J gave up 1 base, with 18 bases separating them.

The CDR3 DNA follows: TGTGCCAGTAGTATTTCAGGGTCGGGTGAAGCTTTCTTT. It translates to CASSISGSGEAFF. This chain links TRBV19 with TRBJ1-1, with D possibly TRBD1 on 5 matching bases. This CDR3 comprises 13 residues. Trimming left V 3 bases short and J 7 bases short, with 12 bases between. Germline V gives CDR1 LNHDA, CDR2 SQIVND (reference sequence).

This chain connects TRBV5-1 to TRBJ1-2; 7 nucleotides agree with TRBD1. This CDR3 region has 17 residues. Trimming removed 0 bases from V and 4 bases from J; junction bases left unmatched: 12. The V gene's germline CDR1 is SGHRS and CDR2 YFSETQ. The DNA of the CDR3 is TGCGCCAGCAGCTTGGGTCTCCCGGGACAGAGCGTCTATGGCTACACCTTC. Residues: CASSLGLPGQSVYGYTF.

This clone was seen just once. The rearrangement uses TRBV19 and TRBJ2-5; D is perhaps TRBD1 (6 bases). Trimming removed 2 bases at V and 0 bases at J, with 16 bases between. The length of the CDR3 is 17 residues. Germline V gene lookup returns CDR1 LNHDA and CDR2 SQIVND (reference sequence). DNA of the CDR3: TGTGCCAGTAGTATACCCCGCCCCGGACAGAACCAAGAGACCCAGTACTTC. Protein sequence: CASSIPRPGQNQETQYF. Complete variable domain (other parts from reference TRBV19 and TRBJ2-5): DGGITQSPKYLFRKEGQNVTLSCEQNLNHDAMYWYRQDPGQGLRLIYYSQIVNDFQKGDIAEGYSVSREKKESFPLTVTSAQKNPTAFYLCASSIPRPGQNQETQYFGPGTRLLVL.

CDR3: CASSPTTRLGETQYF. CDR3 in DNA: TGTGCCAGCTCACCAACGACTAGGTTGGGGGAGACCCAGTACTTC. J is TRBJ2-5 and V is TRBV18, with a weak D call TRBD2 (6 bases). Germline V lookup: CDR1 KGHSH, CDR2 LQKENI. Trimming stripped 2 bases from V and 5 bases from J, with 15 bases between. This CDR3 comprises 15 residues.

This clone was observed a single time. This chain links TRBV23-1 with TRBJ1-2; no firm D call. TRBV23-1 belongs to the ORF category, with a function that is uncertain. The CDR3 runs 15 residues. The ends were cut back, 0 bases at V and 5 bases at J, with 13 bases in the middle. This CDR3 is CASSQSKTVDYGYTF. The DNA of the CDR3 is TGCGCCAGCAGTCAATCGAAAACGGTGGATTATGGCTACACCTTC.

This rearrangement joins TRBV2 to TRBJ2-6; the D call may be TRBD1 or TRBD2 (6 bases each). This CDR3 has 15 residues. Trimming left V 6 bases short and J 3 bases short, with 12 bases between. Germline V gene sequence: CDR1 SNHLY, CDR2 FYNNEI. CDR3 bases: TGTGCCAGCAGGGATGAGGGGGGTGGGGCCAACGTCCTGACTTTC. This translates into CASRDEGGGANVLTF.

V and J are TRBV10-3 and TRBJ1-2, with D unclear. The germline gives CDR1 ENHRY, CDR2 SYGVKD. The CDR3 spans 11 residues. The V end was cut by 4 bases, the J end by 4 bases, with 4 bases between. The CDR3 region has the DNA TGTGCCATCAGTGGGGGCTATGGCTACACCTTC. This encodes CAISGGYGYTF.

This chain joins TRBV27 and TRBJ2-2, with TRBD2 matching over 13 bases. Germline V lookup: CDR1 MNHEY, CDR2 SMNVEV (reference sequence). The CDR3 length is 16 residues. V shed 6 bases, J shed 4 bases, and the junction held 5 bases outside the gene matches. The chain's CDR3 is CASRQLAGGVTGELFF. The CDR3 bases are TGTGCCAGCAGACAACTAGCGGGAGGGGTCACCGGGGAGCTGTTTTTT.

The chain links TRBV28 to TRBJ1-3; D might be TRBD1 (5 bases). V was clipped by 5 bases and J by 5 bases, with 10 bases between them. Germline V gene data show CDR1 as MDHEN and CDR2 as SYDVKM. The CDR3 has 13 residues. The CDR3 DNA follows: TGTGCCAGCAGTGAGGGGTGGCGAAACACCATATATTTT. This sequence encodes CASSEGWRNTIYF.

The chain carries TRBV19 and TRBJ1-5; D gene uncertain. V was pared by 3 bases and J by 2 bases, with 11 bases between. The CDR3 runs 15 residues. Looked up from germline, CDR1 is LNHDA and CDR2 is SQIVND (reference sequence). The CDR3 loop reads CASSMSGGGNQPQHF. The CDR3 DNA follows: TGTGCCAGTAGTATGTCGGGCGGTGGCAATCAGCCCCAGCATTTT.

Remarks on this clone: The sample holds other DNA sequences that translate to the same CDR3. The J gene is TRBJ1-2, the V gene TRBV28; 8 bases fit TRBD1. The CDR3 loop spans 14 amino acids. CDR1 and CDR2 from the germline V gene are MDHEN and SYDVKM. With 4 bases clipped from V and 2 bases from J, the junction kept 3 bases outside the gene matches. The DNA for the CDR3 is TGTGCCAGCAGTTCGACAGGGGTGAACTATGGCTACACCTTC. It specifies CASSSTGVNYGYTF.

The CDR3 coding sequence is TGTGCCAGCAGTGGCCGACCCAGACCTAATTCACCCCTCCACTTT. Translated, it gives CASSGRPRPNSPLHF. The rearrangement links TRBV2 to TRBJ1-6, with unresolved D. Trimming took 4 bases from V and 6 from J, leaving 13 bases between them. CDR3 size: 15 residues. CDR1 is SNHLY, CDR2 FYNNEI, per germline.

V gene TRBV29-1 combines with J gene TRBJ2-4, with 9 bases matching TRBD1. V lost 1 base to trimming and J lost 6 bases; unmatched junction nucleotides: 1. CDR3 length equals 13 residues. Per germline, CDR1 SQVTM and CDR2 ANQGSEA. CDR3 region: CSVEADRGNIQYF. In nucleotides, the CDR3 is TGCAGCGTTGAAGCGGACAGGGGAAACATTCAGTACTTC.